The clone carrying this TCR beta chain was detected many times. These data belong to a study of T cells in Graves' hyperthyroidism and ophthalmopathy. Study background: Peripheral blood collection took place at initial diagnosis, before any treatment.

The CDR3 totals 15 residues. Germline CDR1 LNHDA, CDR2 SQIVND (reference sequence). Trimming pared 3 bases from V and 2 bases from J, leaving 13 bases between. TCR beta CDR3 regions were amplified from RNA transcripts. Initially, a first-round RT-PCR of the TCR CDR3 employed the HTBI primer set. TCRdb used MiXCR to reprocess the multiplex PCR reads, holding one entry per CDR3 protein. This sample has about 840,000 distinct CDR3 sequences, with over 35% found just once. Graves' hyperthyroidism is called stable when ophthalmopathy does not progress within 18 months. Patients were aged 18 to 65, had disease duration under 2 months, and had newly diagnosed hyperthyroidism. Uncontrolled infection, other autoimmune disease, pregnancy or lactation led to exclusion.

Input material: blood. The TCR sequence derives from a man between 18 and 35 years old with Graves' hyperthyroidism. The chain uses TRBV19 and TRBJ1-1; tentative D call: TRBD1 (5 bases). In DNA, the CDR3 is TGTGCCAGTAGTATGAACGGGGGTTCAAACACTGAAGCTTTCTTT. This gives the protein CASSMNGGSNTEAFF.